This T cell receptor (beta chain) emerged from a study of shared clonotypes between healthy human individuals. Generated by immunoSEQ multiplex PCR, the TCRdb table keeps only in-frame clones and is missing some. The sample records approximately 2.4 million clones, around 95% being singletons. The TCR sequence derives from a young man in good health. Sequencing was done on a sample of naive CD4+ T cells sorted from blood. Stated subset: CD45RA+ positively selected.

The CDR3 DNA follows: TGCGCCAGCAGCCAAGGTCCGACAGGGGTCGGAAACACCATATATTTT. Its translation is CASSQGPTGVGNTIYF. J is TRBJ1-3 and V is TRBV4-3, with 8 bases matching TRBD1. This CDR3 has 16 residues. Germline trimming cut 1 base from V and 4 bases from J; bases unmatched to any gene: 6. CDR1 LGHNA and CDR2 YSLEER come from the germline V gene.